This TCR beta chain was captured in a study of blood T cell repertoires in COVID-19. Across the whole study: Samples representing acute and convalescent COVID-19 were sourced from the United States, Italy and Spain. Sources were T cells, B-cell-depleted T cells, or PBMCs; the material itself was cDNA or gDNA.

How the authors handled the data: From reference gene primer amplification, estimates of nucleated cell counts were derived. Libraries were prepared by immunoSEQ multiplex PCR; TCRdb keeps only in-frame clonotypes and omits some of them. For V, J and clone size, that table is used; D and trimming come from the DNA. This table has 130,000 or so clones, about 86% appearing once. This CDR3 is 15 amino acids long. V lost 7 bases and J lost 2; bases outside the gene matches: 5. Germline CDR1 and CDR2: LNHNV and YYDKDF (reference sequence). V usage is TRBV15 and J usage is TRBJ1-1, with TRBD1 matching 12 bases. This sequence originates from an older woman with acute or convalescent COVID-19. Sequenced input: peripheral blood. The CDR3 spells CATKGQGAGNTEAFF. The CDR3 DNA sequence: TGTGCCACCAAGGGACAGGGGGCAGGTAACACTGAAGCTTTCTTT. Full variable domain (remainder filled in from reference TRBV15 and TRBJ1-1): DAMVIQNPRYQVTQFGKPVTLSCSQTLNHNVMYWYQQKSSQAPKLLFHYYDKDFNNEADTPDNFQSRRPNTSFCFLDIRSPGLGDTAMYLCATKGQGAGNTEAFFGQGTRLTVV.